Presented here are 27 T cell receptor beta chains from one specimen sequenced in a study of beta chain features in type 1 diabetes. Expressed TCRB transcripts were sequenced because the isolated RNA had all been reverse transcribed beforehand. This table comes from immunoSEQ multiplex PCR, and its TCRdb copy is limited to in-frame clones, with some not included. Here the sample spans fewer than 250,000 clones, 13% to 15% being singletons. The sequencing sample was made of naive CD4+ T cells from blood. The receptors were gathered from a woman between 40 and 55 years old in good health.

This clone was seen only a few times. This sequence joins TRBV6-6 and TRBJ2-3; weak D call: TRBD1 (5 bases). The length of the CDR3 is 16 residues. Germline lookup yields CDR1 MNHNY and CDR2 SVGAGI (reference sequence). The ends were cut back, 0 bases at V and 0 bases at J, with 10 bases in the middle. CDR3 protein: CASSYSKGASTDTQYF. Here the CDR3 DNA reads TGTGCCAGCAGTTACTCGAAAGGGGCGAGCACAGATACGCAGTATTTT.

CDR3 sequence reads: CASSPRTSQETQYF. The CDR3 nucleotides are TGCGCCAGCAGCCCCCGGACTAGCCAAGAGACCCAGTACTTC. The chain recombines TRBV5-1 with TRBJ2-5, with 7 bases aligning to TRBD2. The junction had 4 bases not matched to a gene; V was cut back by 4 bases and J by 1 base. Germline assignment: CDR1 SGHRS and CDR2 YFSETQ. This CDR3 has 14 residues.

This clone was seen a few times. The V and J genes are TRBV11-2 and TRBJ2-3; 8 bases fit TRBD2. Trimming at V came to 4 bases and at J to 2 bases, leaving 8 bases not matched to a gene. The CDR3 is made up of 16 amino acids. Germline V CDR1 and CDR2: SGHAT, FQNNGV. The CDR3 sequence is CASSSIAGTFTDTQYF. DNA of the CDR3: TGTGCCAGCAGCTCTATAGCGGGGACCTTCACAGATACGCAGTATTTT.

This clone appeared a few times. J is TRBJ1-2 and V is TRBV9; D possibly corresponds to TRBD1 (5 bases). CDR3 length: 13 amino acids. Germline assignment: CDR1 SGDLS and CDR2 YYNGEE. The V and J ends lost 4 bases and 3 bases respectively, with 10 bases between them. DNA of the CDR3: TGTGCCAGCAGCAAGACAGAGTACTATGGCTACACCTTC. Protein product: CASSKTEYYGYTF.

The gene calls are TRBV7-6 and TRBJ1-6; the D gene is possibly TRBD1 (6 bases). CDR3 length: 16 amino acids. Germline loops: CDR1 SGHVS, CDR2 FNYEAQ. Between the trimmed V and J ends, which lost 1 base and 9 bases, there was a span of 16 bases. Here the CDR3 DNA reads TGTGCCAGCAGCTTAGGAAGGGGACAAAGTACTTCACCCCTCCACTTT. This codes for CASSLGRGQSTSPLHF.

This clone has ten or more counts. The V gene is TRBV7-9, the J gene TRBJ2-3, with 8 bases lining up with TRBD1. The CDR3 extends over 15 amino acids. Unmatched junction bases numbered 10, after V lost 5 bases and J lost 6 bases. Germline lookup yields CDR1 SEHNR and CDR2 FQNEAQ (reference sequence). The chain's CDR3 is CASSRTGQAGDTQYF. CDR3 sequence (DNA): TGTGCCAGCAGCCGAACGGGACAGGCCGGGGATACGCAGTATTTT.

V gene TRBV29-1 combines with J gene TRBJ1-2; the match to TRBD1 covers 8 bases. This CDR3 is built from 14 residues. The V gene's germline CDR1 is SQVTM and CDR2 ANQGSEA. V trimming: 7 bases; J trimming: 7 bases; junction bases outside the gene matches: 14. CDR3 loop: CSANGPGGFSGYTF. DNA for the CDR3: TGCAGCGCTAACGGTCCAGGGGGCTTCTCTGGCTACACCTTC.

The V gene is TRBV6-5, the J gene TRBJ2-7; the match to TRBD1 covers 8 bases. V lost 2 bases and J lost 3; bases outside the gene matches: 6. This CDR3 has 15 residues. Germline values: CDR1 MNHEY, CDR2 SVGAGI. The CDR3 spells CASSYRDRISYEQYF. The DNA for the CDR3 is TGTGCCAGCAGTTACCGGGACAGGATAAGCTACGAGCAGTACTTC.

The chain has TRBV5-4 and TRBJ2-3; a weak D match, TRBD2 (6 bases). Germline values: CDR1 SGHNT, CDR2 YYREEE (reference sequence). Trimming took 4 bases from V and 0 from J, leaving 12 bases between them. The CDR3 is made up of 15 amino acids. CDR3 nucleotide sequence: TGTGCCAGCAGCCTTAGCGGAAGGAGCACAGATACGCAGTATTTT. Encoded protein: CASSLSGRSTDTQYF.

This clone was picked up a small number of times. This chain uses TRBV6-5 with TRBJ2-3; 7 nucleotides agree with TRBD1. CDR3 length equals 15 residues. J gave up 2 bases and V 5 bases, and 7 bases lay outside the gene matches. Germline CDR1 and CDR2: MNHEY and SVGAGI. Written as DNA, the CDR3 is TGTGCCAGCAGTGGAGACAGGGTAATCACAGATACGCAGTATTTT. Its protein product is CASSGDRVITDTQYF.

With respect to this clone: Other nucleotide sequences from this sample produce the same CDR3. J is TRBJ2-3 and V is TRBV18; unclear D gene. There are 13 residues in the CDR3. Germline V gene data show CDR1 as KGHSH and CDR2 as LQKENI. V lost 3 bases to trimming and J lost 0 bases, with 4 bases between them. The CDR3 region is CASSPPSTDTQYF. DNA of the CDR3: TGTGCCAGCTCACCTCCTAGCACAGATACGCAGTATTTT. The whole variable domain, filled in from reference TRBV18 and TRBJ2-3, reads NAGVMQNPRHLVRRRGQEARLRCSPMKGHSHVYWYRQLPEEGLKFMVYLQKENIIDESGMPKERFSAEFPKEGPSILRIQQVVRGDSAAYFCASSPPSTDTQYFGPGTRLTVL.

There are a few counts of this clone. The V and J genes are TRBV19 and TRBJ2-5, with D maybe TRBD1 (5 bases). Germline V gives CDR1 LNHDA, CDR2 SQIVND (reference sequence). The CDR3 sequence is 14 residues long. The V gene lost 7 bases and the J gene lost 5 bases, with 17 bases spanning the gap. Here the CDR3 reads CASIGQGKMETQYF. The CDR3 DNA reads TGTGCCAGTATCGGGCAGGGTAAAATGGAGACCCAGTACTTC.

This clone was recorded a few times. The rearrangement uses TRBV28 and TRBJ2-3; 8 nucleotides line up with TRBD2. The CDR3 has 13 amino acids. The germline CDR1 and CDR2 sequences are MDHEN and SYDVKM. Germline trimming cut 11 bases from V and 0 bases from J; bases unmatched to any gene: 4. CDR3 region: CAEGGGSTDTQYF. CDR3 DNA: TGTGCCGAGGGCGGGGGGAGCACAGATACGCAGTATTTT.

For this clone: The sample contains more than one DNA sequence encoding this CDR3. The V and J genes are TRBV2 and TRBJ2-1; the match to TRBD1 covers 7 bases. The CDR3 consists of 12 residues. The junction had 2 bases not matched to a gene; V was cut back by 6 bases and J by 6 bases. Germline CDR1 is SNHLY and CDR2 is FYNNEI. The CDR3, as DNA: TGTGCCAGCAGGTCAGGGGGCAATGAGCAGTTCTTC. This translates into CASRSGGNEQFF.

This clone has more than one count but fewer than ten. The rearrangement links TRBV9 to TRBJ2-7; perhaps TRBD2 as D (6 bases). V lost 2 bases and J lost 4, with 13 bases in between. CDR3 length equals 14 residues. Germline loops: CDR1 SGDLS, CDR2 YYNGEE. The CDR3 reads CASSVGGVSYEQYF. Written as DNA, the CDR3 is TGTGCCAGCAGCGTGGGGGGAGTATCTTACGAGCAGTACTTC.

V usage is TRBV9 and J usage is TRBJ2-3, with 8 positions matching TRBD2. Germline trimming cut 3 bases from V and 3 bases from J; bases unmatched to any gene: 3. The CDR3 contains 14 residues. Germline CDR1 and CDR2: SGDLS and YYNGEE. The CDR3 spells CASSARGGTDTQYF. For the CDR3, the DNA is TGTGCCAGCAGCGCCCGGGGGGGAACAGATACGCAGTATTTT. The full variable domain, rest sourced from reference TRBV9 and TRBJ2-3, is DSGVTQTPKHLITATGQRVTLRCSPRSGDLSVYWYQQSLDQGLQFLIQYYNGEERAKGNILERFSAQQFPDLHSELNLSSLELGDSALYFCASSARGGTDTQYFGPGTRLTVL.

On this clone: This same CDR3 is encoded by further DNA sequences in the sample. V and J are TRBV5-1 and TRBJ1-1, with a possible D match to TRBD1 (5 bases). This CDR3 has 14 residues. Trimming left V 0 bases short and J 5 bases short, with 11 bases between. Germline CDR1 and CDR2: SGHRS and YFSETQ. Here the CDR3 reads CASSLGPGGTEAFF. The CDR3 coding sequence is TGCGCCAGCAGCTTGGGCCCCGGGGGGACTGAAGCTTTCTTT.

The CDR3 is CASSDGQELLISGELFF. Written as DNA, the CDR3 is TGTGCCAGCTCGGACGGACAGGAGCTACTAATTTCCGGGGAGCTGTTTTTT. The V and J genes are TRBV18 and TRBJ2-2; TRBD1 matches 7 bases. CDR3 length equals 17 residues. Germline V gives CDR1 KGHSH, CDR2 LQKENI. V shed 6 bases and J 6 bases; nucleotides not matched to a gene: 16.

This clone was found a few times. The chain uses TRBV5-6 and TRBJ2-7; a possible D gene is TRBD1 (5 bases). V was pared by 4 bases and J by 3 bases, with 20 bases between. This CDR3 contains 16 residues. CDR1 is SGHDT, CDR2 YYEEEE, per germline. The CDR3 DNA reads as TGTGCCAGCAGCGCCCTAACAGGTTCAGGTTACTACGAGCAGTACTTC. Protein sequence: CASSALTGSGYYEQYF.

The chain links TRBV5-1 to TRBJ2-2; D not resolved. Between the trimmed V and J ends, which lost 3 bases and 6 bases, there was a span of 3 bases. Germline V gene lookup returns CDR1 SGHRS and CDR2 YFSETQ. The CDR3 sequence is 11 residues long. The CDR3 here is CASSYSGELFF. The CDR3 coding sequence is TGCGCCAGCAGCTACTCCGGGGAGCTGTTTTTT.

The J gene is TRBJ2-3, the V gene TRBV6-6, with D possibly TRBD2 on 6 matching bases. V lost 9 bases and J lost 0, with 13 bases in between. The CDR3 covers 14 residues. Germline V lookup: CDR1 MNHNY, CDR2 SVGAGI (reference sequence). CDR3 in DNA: TGTGCCAGTCAGGTCGGGAGAAGCACAGATACGCAGTATTTT. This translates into CASQVGRSTDTQYF.

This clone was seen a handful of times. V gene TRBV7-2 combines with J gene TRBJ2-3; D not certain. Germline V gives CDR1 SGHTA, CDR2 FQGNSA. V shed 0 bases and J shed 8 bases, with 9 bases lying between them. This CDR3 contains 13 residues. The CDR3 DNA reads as TGTGCCAGCAGCTTAGCGCAGGCTTCTACGCAGTATTTT. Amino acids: CASSLAQASTQYF.

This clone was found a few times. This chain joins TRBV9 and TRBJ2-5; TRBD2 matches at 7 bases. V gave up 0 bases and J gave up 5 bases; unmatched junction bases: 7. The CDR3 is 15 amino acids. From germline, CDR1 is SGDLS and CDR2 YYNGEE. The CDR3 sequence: CASSVAGGGKETQYF. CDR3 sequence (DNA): TGTGCCAGCAGCGTAGCTGGCGGGGGAAAGGAGACCCAGTACTTC.

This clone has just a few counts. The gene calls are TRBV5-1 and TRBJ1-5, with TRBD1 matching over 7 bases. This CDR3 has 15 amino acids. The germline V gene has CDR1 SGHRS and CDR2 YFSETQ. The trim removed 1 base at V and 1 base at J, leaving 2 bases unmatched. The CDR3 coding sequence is TGCGCCAGCAGCTTGTTGGGACAGAGCAATCAGCCCCAGCATTTT. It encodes CASSLLGQSNQPQHF.

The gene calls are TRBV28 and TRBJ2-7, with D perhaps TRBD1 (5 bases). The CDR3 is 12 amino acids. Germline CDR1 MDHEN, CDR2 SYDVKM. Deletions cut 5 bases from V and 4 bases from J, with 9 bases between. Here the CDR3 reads CASSPDRYEQYF. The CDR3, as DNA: TGTGCCAGCAGTCCCGACAGATACGAGCAGTACTTC.

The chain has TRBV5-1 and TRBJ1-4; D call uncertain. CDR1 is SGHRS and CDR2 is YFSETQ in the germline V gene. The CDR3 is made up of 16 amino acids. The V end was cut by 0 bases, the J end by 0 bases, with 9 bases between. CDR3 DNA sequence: TGCGCCAGCAGCTTGGCCCAAGCTGCAACTAATGAAAAACTGTTTTTT. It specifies CASSLAQAATNEKLFF.

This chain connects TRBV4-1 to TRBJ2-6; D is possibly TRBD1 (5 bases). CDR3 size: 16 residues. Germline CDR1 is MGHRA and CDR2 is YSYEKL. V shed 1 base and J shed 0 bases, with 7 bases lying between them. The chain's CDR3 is CASSQGQSSGANVLTF. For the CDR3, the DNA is TGCGCCAGCAGCCAAGGACAGAGCTCTGGGGCCAACGTCCTGACTTTC.